Below, 3 T cell receptor beta chains from the same sample are listed, as sequenced in a study of T cell responses to AZD1222 COVID-19 vaccine. Assay: immunoSEQ multiplex PCR; the TCRdb copy retains only in-frame clones and omits some. The sample lists 120,000 to 150,000 clones, roughly 86% occurring once. Sample: peripheral blood, taken 28 days after the second AZD1222 dose. The source is an adult who received the AZD1222 COVID-19 vaccine.

The chain couples TRBV6-4 to TRBJ1-2, with a tentative D call TRBD1 (5 bases). This CDR3 spans 12 amino acids. Trimming took off 6 bases at V and 8 bases at J, with 13 bases between the two ends. Germline V gene lookup returns CDR1 MRHNA and CDR2 SNTAGT. The CDR3, as DNA: TGTGCCAGCAGGGGACCCTTCGGGGGCTACACCTTC. Protein product: CASRGPFGGYTF.

The chain uses TRBV19 and TRBJ1-3; maybe TRBD1 (5 bases). CDR1 is LNHDA and CDR2 is SQIVND in the germline V gene (reference sequence). V lost 2 bases and J 4 bases, leaving 9 bases between the germline ends. The CDR3 is 14 amino acids. The CDR3 protein is CASSIRGVGNTIYF. The CDR3 nucleotides read TGTGCCAGTAGTATACGAGGGGTCGGAAACACCATATATTTT.

This chain links TRBV27 with TRBJ1-1, with D possibly being TRBD1 (5 bases). The CDR3 is 11 amino acids. The ends were cut back, 2 bases at V and 8 bases at J, with 6 bases in the middle. CDR1 and CDR2 (germline): MNHEY, SMNVEV (reference sequence). Written as DNA, the CDR3 is TGTGCCAGCAGTTTACGGGGGGAAGCTTTCTTT. It encodes CASSLRGEAFF.